One sample yielded the 3 T cell receptor beta chains listed below, sequenced in a study of blood T cells in healthy people across ages (dated by TCRdb to the mid-2010s). To prepare the library, 5' RACE was applied. The sample was run on an Illumina HiSeq 2500. A second roughly 6 to 11 cycle PCR used a sample-barcoded 5' primer and a J-beta primer mix. The public reads were run again by TCRdb, first through fastp at Q25 and then through MiXCR, and only productive beta chains were kept. Identical CDR3 protein sequences are pooled into one entry, listed with their most common genes and DNA. The table for this sample lists some 1 million distinct CDR3 sequences; 40% to 55% of them were counted only once. The ten largest account for under 20% of the sample. Input material: blood. The receptor set was obtained from a woman aged 55-70 years in good health.

The chain carries TRBV7-9 and TRBJ1-3; possibly TRBD1 for D (6 bases). V shed 4 bases and J shed 1 base, with 8 bases lying between them. The CDR3 totals 14 residues. The germline V gene has CDR1 SEHNR and CDR2 FQNEAQ (reference sequence). The CDR3 sequence is CASSWGQSGNTIYF. The CDR3 nucleotides read TGTGCCAGCAGCTGGGGGCAGTCTGGAAACACCATATATTTT. The variable domain in full, with the rest retrieved from reference TRBV7-9 and TRBJ1-3, is DTGVSQNPRHKITKRGQNVTFRCDPISEHNRLYWYRQTLGQGPEFLTYFQNEAQLEKSRLLSDRFSAERPKGSFSTLEIQRTEQGDSAMYLCASSWGQSGNTIYFGEGSWLTVV.

In this sample, this clonotype turned up a few times. The chain links TRBV9 to TRBJ2-7; 10 bases line up with TRBD2. Germline V gene data show CDR1 as SGDLS and CDR2 as YYNGEE. V shed 3 bases and J 2 bases; nucleotides not matched to a gene: 11. CDR3 size: 17 residues. CDR3 amino acids: CASSAKRGTSATYEQYF. The CDR3 DNA sequence: TGTGCCAGCAGCGCCAAGAGAGGGACTAGCGCCACCTACGAGCAGTACTTC.

V usage is TRBV10-3 and J usage is TRBJ1-4; D not certain. Deletions cut 2 bases from V and 5 bases from J, with 0 bases between. CDR1 is ENHRY, CDR2 SYGVKD, per germline. This CDR3 has 11 residues. For the CDR3, the DNA is TGTGCCATCAGTGAGAATGAAAAACTGTTTTTT. This gives the protein CAISENEKLFF.